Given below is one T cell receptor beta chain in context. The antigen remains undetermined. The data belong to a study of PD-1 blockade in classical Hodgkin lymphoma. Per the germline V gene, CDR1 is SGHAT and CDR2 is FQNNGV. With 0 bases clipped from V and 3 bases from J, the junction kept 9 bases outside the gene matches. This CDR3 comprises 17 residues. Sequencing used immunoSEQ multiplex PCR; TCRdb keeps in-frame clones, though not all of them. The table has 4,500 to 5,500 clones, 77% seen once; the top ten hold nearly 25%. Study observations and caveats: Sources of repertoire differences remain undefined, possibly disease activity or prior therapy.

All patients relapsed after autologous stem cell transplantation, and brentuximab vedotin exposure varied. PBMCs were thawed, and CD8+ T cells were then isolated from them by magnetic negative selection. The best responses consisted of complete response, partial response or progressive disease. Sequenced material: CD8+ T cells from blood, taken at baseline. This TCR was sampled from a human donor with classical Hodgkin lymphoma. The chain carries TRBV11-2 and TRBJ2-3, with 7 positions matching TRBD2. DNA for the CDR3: TGTGCCAGCAGCTTAGATCTCCTGAGCGGGATGACAGATACGCAGTATTTT. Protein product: CASSLDLLSGMTDTQYF.